This TCR beta chain was recovered during a study of T cell responses to AZD1222 COVID-19 vaccine. General study findings and limits: Repertoire sampling happened only post peak T cell response. Seropositive at baseline were only a handful of AZD1222 recipients.

Some clones are missing from TCRdb's copy, which holds only in-frame ones; the method was immunoSEQ multiplex PCR. The data contain 75,000 to 100,000 clones, around 90% of them seen just once; the ten biggest clones take up under 2.5%. Regarding this clone: Its antigen is as yet unknown.

Trimming left V 0 bases short and J 3 bases short, with 5 bases between. The CDR3 is 13 amino acids. In germline, CDR1 is MNHNS, CDR2 SASEGT. This TCR came from an adult in good health. V is TRBV6-1 and J is TRBJ2-5; D may be TRBD1 or TRBD2 (5 bases each). Sequenced material: peripheral blood, taken on day 0 of AZD1222 vaccination. CDR3 DNA: TGTGCCAGCAGTGAAGCGGGGGAAGAGACCCAGTACTTC. Translated, it gives CASSEAGEETQYF.